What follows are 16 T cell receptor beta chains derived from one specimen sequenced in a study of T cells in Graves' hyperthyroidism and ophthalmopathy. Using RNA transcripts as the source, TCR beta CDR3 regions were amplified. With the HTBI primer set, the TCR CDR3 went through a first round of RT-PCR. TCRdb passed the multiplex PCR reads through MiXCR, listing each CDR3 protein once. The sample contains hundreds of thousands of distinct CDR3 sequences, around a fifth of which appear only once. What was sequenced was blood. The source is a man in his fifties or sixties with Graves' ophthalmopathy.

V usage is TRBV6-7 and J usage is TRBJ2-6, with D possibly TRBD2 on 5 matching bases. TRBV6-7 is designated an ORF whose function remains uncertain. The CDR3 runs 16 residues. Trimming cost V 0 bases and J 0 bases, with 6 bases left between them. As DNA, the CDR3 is TGTGCCAGCAGTTACTCGAGGGTCTCTGGGGCCAACGTCCTGACTTTC. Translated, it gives CASSYSRVSGANVLTF.

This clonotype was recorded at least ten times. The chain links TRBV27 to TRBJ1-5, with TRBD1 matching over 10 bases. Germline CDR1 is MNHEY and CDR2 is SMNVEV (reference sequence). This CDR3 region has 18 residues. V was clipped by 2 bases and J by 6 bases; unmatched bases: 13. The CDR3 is CASSLRPSRQGAVQPQHF. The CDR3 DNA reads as TGTGCCAGCAGTTTAAGGCCCTCTCGACAGGGGGCCGTTCAGCCCCAGCATTTT.

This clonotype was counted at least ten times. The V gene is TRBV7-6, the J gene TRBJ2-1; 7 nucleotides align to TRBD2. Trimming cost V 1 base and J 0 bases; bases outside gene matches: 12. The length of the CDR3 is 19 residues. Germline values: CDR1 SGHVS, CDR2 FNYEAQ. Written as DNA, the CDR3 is TGTGCCAGCAGCTTAGTTGGTAGCGGGCGTACGCGCTCCTACAATGAGCAGTTCTTC. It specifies CASSLVGSGRTRSYNEQFF. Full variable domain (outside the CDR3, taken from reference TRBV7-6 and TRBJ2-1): GAGVSQSPRYKVTKRGQDVALRCDPISGHVSLYWYRQALGQGPEFLTYFNYEAQQDKSGLPNDRFSAERPEGSISTLTIQRTEQRDSAMYRCASSLVGSGRTRSYNEQFFGPGTRLTVL.

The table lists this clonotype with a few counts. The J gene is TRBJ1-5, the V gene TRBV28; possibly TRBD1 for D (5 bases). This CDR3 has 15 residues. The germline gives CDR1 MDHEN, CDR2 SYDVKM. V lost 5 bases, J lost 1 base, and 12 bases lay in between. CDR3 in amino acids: CASSPRGVSNQPQHF. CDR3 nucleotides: TGTGCCAGCAGTCCCCGGGGGGTAAGCAATCAGCCCCAGCATTTT.

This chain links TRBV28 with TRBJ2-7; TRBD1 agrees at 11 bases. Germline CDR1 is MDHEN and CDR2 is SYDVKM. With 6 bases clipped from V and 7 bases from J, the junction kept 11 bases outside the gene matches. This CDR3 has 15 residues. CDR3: CASRYPGQGAREQYF. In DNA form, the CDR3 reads TGTGCCAGCAGGTATCCAGGACAGGGGGCGCGTGAGCAGTACTTC.

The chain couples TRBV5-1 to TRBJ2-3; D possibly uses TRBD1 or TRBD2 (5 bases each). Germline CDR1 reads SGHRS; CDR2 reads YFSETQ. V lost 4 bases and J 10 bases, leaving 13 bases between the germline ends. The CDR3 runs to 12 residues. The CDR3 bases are TGCGCCAGCAGCAGTCCCGGGACGGCGCAGTATTTT. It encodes CASSSPGTAQYF. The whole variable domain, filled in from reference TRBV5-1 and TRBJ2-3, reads KAGVTQTPRYLIKTRGQQVTLSCSPISGHRSVSWYQQTPGQGLQFLFEYFSETQRNKGNFPGRFSGRQFSNSRSEMNVSTLELGDSALYLCASSSPGTAQYFGPGTRLTVL.

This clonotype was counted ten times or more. The chain's CDR3 is CAWGRNEAFF. The CDR3 DNA is TGTGCCTGGGGACGCAATGAAGCTTTCTTT. The V call is TRBV30, the J call TRBJ1-1; no clear D gene. CDR1 and CDR2 from the germline V gene are GTSNPN and SVGIG (reference sequence). V lost 5 bases, J lost 7 bases, and 8 bases lay in between. The CDR3 loop spans 10 amino acids.

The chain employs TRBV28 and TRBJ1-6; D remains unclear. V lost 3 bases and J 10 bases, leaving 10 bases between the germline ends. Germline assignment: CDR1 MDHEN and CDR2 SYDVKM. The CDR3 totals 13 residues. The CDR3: CASSFEGDSPLHF. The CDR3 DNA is TGTGCCAGCAGTTTTGAAGGTGACTCACCCCTCCACTTT. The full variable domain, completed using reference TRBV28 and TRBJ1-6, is DVKVTQSSRYLVKRTGEKVFLECVQDMDHENMFWYRQDPGLGLRLIYFSYDVKMKEKGDIPEGYSVSREKKERFSLILESASTNQTSMYLCASSFEGDSPLHFGNGTRLTVT.

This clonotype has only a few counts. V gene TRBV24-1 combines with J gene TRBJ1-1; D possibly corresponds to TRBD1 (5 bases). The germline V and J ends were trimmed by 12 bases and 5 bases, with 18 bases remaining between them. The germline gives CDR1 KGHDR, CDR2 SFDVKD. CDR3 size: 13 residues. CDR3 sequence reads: CASFPAGRTEAFF. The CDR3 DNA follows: TGTGCCTCTTTCCCCGCAGGGAGGACTGAAGCTTTCTTT.

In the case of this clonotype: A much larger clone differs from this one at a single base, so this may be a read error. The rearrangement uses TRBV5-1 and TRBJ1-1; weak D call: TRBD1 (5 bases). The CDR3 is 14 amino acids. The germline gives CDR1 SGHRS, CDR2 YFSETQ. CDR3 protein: CANSLGGSHTEAFF. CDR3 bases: TGCGCCAACAGCTTGGGGGGGTCGCACACTGAAGCTTTCTTT.

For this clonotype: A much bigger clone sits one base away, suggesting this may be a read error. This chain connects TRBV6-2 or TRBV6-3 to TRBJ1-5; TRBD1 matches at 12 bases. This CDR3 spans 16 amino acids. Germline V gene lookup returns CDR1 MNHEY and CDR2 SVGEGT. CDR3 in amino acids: CANSVVGQGAVQPQHF. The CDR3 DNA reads TGTGCCAACAGTGTAGTGGGACAGGGGGCGGTTCAGCCCCAGCATTTT.

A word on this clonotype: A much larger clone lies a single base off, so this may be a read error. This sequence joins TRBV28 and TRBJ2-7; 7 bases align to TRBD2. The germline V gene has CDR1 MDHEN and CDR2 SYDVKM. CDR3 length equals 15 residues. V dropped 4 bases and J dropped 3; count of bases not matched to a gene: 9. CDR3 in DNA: TGTGCCAGCAGTTCGGGGGGTCGACAGCACTACGAGCAGTACTTC. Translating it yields CASSSGGRQHYEQYF. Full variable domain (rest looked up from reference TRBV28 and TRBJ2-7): DVKVTQSSRYLVKRTGEKVFLECVQDMDHENMFWYRQDPGLGLRLIYFSYDVKMKEKGDIPEGYSVSREKKERFSLILESASTNQTSMYLCASSSGGRQHYEQYFGPGTRLTVT.

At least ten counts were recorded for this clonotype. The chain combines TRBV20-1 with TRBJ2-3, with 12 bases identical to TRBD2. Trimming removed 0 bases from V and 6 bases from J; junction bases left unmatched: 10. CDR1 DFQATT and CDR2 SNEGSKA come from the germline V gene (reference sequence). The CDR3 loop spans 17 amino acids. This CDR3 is CSARDLLAGGPADTQYF. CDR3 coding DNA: TGCAGTGCTAGAGATCTGCTAGCGGGAGGGCCGGCGGATACGCAGTATTTT.

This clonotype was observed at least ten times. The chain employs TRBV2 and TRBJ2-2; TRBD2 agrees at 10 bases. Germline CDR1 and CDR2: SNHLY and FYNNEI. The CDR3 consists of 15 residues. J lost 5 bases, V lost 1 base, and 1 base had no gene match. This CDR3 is CASSEVAGGTGELFF. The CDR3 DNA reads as TGTGCCAGCAGTGAAGTAGCGGGAGGAACCGGGGAGCTGTTTTTT.

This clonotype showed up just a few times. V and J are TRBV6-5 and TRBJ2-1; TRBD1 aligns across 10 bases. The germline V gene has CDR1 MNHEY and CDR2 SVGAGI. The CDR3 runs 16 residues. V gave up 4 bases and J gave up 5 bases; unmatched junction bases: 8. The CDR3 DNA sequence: TGTGCCAGCAGTTCTAACCGGGACAGGGGAAACAATGAGCAGTTCTTC. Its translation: CASSSNRDRGNNEQFF.

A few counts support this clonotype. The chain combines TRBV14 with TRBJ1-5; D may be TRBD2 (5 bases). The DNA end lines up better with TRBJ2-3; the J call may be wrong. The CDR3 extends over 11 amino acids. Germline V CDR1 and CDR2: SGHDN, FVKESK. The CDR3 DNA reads TGTGCCAGCAGCCAAGGAGGGCCCCAGTATTTT. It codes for CASSQGGPQYF.